This TCR beta chain was identified in a study of blood T cell repertoires in COVID-19. On the study more broadly: The United States, Italy and Spain supplied acute and convalescent COVID-19 samples. PBMCs, B-cell-depleted T cells, or T cells were the source of the cDNA or gDNA that made up the material.

The length of the CDR3 is 16 residues. The germline V gene has CDR1 MDHEN and CDR2 SYDVKM. Unmatched junction bases numbered 14, after V lost 6 bases and J lost 7 bases. Original data processing: Nucleated cell counts were estimated from reference gene primer amplification. Profiling relied on immunoSEQ multiplex PCR, and the TCRdb table lists in-frame clones only, not all of them. V, J and clone size were drawn from that table, and D and trimming were deduced from the DNA. The table shows more than 150,000 clones, with approximately 86% occurring only once. The chain carries TRBV28 and TRBJ2-1; 8 bases agree with TRBD2. This clonotype originated in a man aged 55-75 years with acute or convalescent COVID-19. Sequencing was performed on peripheral blood. In DNA, the CDR3 is TGTGCCAGCAGACCCCCGGGGGGGTCGGTGGGGAATGAGCAGTTCTTC. Residues: CASRPPGGSVGNEQFF.